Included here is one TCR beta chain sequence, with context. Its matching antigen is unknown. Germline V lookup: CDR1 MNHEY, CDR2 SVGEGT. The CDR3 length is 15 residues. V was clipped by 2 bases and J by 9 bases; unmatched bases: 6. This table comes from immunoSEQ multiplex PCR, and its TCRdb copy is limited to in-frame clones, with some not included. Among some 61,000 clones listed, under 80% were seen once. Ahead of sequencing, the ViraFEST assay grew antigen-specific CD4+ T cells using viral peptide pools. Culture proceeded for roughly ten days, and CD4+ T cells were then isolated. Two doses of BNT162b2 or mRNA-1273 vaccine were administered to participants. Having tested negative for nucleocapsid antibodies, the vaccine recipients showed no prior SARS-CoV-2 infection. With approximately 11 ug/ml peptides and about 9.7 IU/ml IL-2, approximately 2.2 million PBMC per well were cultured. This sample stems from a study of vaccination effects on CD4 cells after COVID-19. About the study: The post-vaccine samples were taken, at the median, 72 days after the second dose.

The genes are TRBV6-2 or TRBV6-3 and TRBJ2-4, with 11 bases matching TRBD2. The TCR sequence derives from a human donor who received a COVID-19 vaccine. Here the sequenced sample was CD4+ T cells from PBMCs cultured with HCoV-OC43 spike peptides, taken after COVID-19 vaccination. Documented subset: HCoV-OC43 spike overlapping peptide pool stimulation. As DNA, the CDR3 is TGTGCCAGCAGTTACAATAGCGGGGGGGCCATCATTCAGTACTTC. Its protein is CASSYNSGGAIIQYF.